What follows are 13 T cell receptor beta chains derived from one specimen sequenced in a study of T cell responses to AZD1222 COVID-19 vaccine. The protocol was immunoSEQ multiplex PCR, while the TCRdb copy is restricted to in-frame clones and leaves out a portion. The sample lists 150,000 to 200,000 clones; 75% to 90% were seen once. The input for sequencing was peripheral blood, taken 28 days after the second dose of the MenACWY control vaccine. These receptors were taken from an adult who received the MenACWY meningococcal vaccine as a control.

This clone was seen a handful of times. The rearrangement links TRBV28 to TRBJ1-2; possibly TRBD1 for D (5 bases). Trimming removed 5 bases at V and 1 base at J, with 17 bases between. This CDR3 contains 16 residues. The germline gives CDR1 MDHEN, CDR2 SYDVKM. The CDR3 sequence: CASSRSLGGLNYGYTF. CDR3 nucleotides: TGTGCCAGCAGTCGGAGTTTGGGGGGACTTAACTATGGCTACACCTTC.

This chain connects TRBV19 to TRBJ2-7, with a weak D call TRBD1 (6 bases). The V end lost 4 bases, the J end lost 8 bases, and 18 bases lay between the germline ends. The CDR3 sequence is 14 residues long. Germline CDR1 reads LNHDA; CDR2 reads SQIVND (reference sequence). The CDR3 DNA reads as TGTGCCAGTAGTAGGACGCAGGGGCCCCCCAAGCAGTACTTC. Encoded protein: CASSRTQGPPKQYF.

The chain couples TRBV30 to TRBJ1-6; D call uncertain. The V gene's germline CDR1 is GTSNPN and CDR2 SVGIG (reference sequence). This CDR3 region has 12 residues. V lost 0 bases, J lost 6 bases, and 3 bases lay in between. The DNA of the CDR3 is TGTGCCTGGAGTGTCCTTAATTCACCCCTCCACTTT. It yields the protein CAWSVLNSPLHF.

The chain couples TRBV24-1 to TRBJ1-2; D call uncertain. The V end was cut by 3 bases, the J end by 4 bases, with 5 bases between. The CDR3 is 12 amino acids. Germline V lookup: CDR1 KGHDR, CDR2 SFDVKD. CDR3 nucleotide sequence: TGTGCCACCAGTGATCCCGTCTATGGCTACACCTTC. Translation: CATSDPVYGYTF.

The V gene is TRBV7-9, the J gene TRBJ1-1; D call uncertain. The CDR3 extends over 14 amino acids. V gave up 4 bases and J gave up 1 base, with 10 bases separating them. Germline loops: CDR1 SEHNR, CDR2 FQNEAQ (reference sequence). The CDR3 nucleotides are TGTGCCAGCAGCTCCCCCCCAGGGAACACTGAAGCTTTCTTT. It is translated as CASSSPPGNTEAFF.

The V call is TRBV18, the J call TRBJ2-7, with 7 nucleotides matching TRBD1. CDR1 is KGHSH and CDR2 is LQKENI in the germline V gene. The ends lost 2 bases at V and 5 bases at J; junction bases unmatched: 6. This CDR3 contains 14 residues. The CDR3, as DNA: TGTGCCAGCTCACCAGAGACAGGGAACGACGAGCAGTACTTC. Translated: CASSPETGNDEQYF.

The V and J genes are TRBV19 and TRBJ2-1; D unclear. The CDR3 extends over 16 amino acids. The germline V and J ends were trimmed by 1 base and 2 bases, with 12 bases remaining between them. Germline loops: CDR1 LNHDA, CDR2 SQIVND (reference sequence). The CDR3 DNA reads TGTGCCAGTAGTATAGGGGAAGCTTACCCCTACAATGAGCAGTTCTTC. Its translation: CASSIGEAYPYNEQFF.

The CDR3 sequence: CATSDSGVTDTQYF. The DNA of the CDR3 is TGTGCCACCAGTGATTCCGGGGTTACAGATACGCAGTATTTT. The rearrangement links TRBV24-1 to TRBJ2-3, with D possibly TRBD2 on 5 matching bases. Germline CDR1 reads KGHDR; CDR2 reads SFDVKD. CDR3 length: 14 residues. The ends were cut back, 2 bases at V and 3 bases at J, with 8 bases in the middle.

The J gene is TRBJ1-2, the V gene TRBV9; no reliable D call. The CDR3 loop spans 12 amino acids. From germline, CDR1 is SGDLS and CDR2 YYNGEE. V was trimmed by 6 bases and J by 1 base, leaving 7 bases between them. The DNA of the CDR3 is TGTGCCAGCACGCTGGATAACTATGGCTACACCTTC. It translates to CASTLDNYGYTF. Based on the CDR3 plus reference TRBV9 and TRBJ1-2, the full variable domain is DSGVTQTPKHLITATGQRVTLRCSPRSGDLSVYWYQQSLDQGLQFLIQYYNGEERAKGNILERFSAQQFPDLHSELNLSSLELGDSALYFCASTLDNYGYTFGSGTRLTVV.

This clone is a singleton in its sample. The chain has TRBV2 and TRBJ1-4, with 9 bases matching TRBD1. Germline CDR1 is SNHLY and CDR2 is FYNNEI. The V segment lost 7 bases and the J segment 6 bases; nucleotides outside the gene matches: 6. This CDR3 has 14 amino acids. The CDR3: CASNLWDRDEKLFF. CDR3 DNA: TGTGCCAGCAACCTCTGGGACAGGGATGAAAAACTGTTTTTT.

The chain employs TRBV6-5 and TRBJ2-1, with 12 positions matching TRBD2. Germline lookup yields CDR1 MNHEY and CDR2 SVGAGI. The CDR3 runs to 15 residues. V dropped 8 bases and J dropped 7; count of bases not matched to a gene: 9. This chain's CDR3 is CASGTRTSGTNEQFF. DNA of the CDR3: TGTGCCAGCGGAACAAGGACTAGCGGGACGAATGAGCAGTTCTTC.

This chain links TRBV27 with TRBJ1-6, with 8 nucleotides matching TRBD1. CDR1 and CDR2 from the germline V gene are MNHEY and SMNVEV (reference sequence). The V segment lost 6 bases and the J segment 0 bases; nucleotides outside the gene matches: 19. This CDR3 has 21 residues. The DNA for the CDR3 is TGTGCCAGCAGCCCCCCTACGGACAGGGATCCATGGAGCTCCTATAATTCACCCCTCCACTTT. Translating it yields CASSPPTDRDPWSSYNSPLHF.

J is TRBJ1-3 and V is TRBV5-1, with D maybe TRBD1 (5 bases). V was trimmed by 4 bases and J by 4 bases, leaving 15 bases between them. The CDR3 totals 15 residues. Germline V lookup: CDR1 SGHRS, CDR2 YFSETQ. Here the CDR3 reads CASSPTGAGGNTIYF. The CDR3 DNA sequence: TGCGCCAGCAGCCCCACAGGCGCGGGAGGAAACACCATATATTTT.